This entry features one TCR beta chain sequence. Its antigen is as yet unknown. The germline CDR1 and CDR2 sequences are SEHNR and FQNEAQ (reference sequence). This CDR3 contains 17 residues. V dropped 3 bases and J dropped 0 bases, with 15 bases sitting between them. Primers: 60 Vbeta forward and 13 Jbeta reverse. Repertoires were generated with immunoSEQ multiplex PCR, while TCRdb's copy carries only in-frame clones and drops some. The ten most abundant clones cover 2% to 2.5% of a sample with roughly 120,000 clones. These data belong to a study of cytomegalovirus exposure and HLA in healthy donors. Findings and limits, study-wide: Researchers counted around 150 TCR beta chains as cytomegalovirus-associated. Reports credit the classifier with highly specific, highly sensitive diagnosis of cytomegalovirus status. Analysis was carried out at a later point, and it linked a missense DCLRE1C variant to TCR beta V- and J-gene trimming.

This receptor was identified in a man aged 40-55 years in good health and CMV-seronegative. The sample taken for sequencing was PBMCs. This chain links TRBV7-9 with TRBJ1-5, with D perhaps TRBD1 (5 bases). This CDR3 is CASSLGLGLGSNQPQHF. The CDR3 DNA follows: TGTGCCAGCAGCTTGGGACTTGGGTTGGGTAGCAATCAGCCCCAGCATTTT.